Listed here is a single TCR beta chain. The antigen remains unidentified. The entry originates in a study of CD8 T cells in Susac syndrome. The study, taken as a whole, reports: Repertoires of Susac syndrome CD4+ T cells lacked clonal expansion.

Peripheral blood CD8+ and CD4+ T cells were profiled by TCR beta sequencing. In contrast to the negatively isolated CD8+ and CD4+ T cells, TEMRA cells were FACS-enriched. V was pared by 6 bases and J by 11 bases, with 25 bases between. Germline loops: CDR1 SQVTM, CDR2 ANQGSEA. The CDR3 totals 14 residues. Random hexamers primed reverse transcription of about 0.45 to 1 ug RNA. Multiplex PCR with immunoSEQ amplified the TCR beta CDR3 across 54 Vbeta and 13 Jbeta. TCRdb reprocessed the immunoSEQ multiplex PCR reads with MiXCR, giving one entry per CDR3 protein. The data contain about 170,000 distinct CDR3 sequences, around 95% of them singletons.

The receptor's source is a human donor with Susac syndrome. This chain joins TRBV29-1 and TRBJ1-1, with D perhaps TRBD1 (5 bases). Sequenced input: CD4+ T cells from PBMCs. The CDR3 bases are TGCAGCGTCGACAGAAGATTGAGTTCTCTTGGGGCTTTCTTT. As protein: CSVDRRLSSLGAFF.